This TCR beta chain stems from a study of shared clonotypes between healthy human individuals. Study-level information: The study enrolled a couple of women and three men aged 18 to 49.

CDR1 and CDR2 (germline): SGDLS, YYNGEE. V was shortened by 5 bases and J by 5 bases, with 16 bases between the two germline ends. The CDR3 consists of 14 residues. Assay execution took place at the deep level. Several immunoSEQ plates received, in even portions, the genomic DNA of each subset. Data came from immunoSEQ multiplex PCR; TCRdb stores just in-frame clones and leaves some out. The profile covers some 1,400,000 clones, with roughly 96% appearing a single time and over 1% taken by the ten largest. The rearrangement uses TRBV9 and TRBJ2-5; D is possibly TRBD1 or TRBD2 (5 bases each). This TCR came from a man between 25 and 39 years old in good health. Sequencing was carried out using naive CD4+ T cells sorted from blood. Subset described: CD45RA+ positively selected. CDR3 in amino acids: CASSGGQAQETQYF. The DNA for the CDR3 is TGTGCCAGCAGTGGGGGTCAAGCTCAGGAGACCCAGTACTTC.